This entry features one T cell receptor beta chain sequence. The sample belongs to a study of technical replicates of blood from a few donors. Repertoires were generated with immunoSEQ multiplex PCR, while TCRdb's copy carries only in-frame clones and drops some. The table lists 60,000 or so clones, 85% to 90% of them singletons, with about 5% in the top ten. The junction had 5 bases not matched to a gene; V was cut back by 0 bases and J by 2 bases. The CDR3 contains 15 residues. Germline lookup yields CDR1 SGHTS and CDR2 YDEGEE. This TCR was sampled from a human donor in good health. Some clones in this sample may be carry-over from other donors' samples. The chain recombines TRBV5-8 with TRBJ2-7, with 7 bases aligning to TRBD2. Sequenced material: PBMCs. CDR3 loop: CASSLVSGGAYEQYF. CDR3 sequence (DNA): TGTGCCAGCAGCTTGGTCTCGGGGGGAGCCTACGAGCAGTACTTC. Full variable domain (rest looked up from reference TRBV5-8 and TRBJ2-7): EAGVTQSPTHLIKTRGQQATLRCSPISGHTSVYWYQQALGLGLQFLLWYDEGEERNRGNFPPRFSGRQFPNYSSELNVNALELEDSALYLCASSLVSGGAYEQYFGPGTRLTVT.